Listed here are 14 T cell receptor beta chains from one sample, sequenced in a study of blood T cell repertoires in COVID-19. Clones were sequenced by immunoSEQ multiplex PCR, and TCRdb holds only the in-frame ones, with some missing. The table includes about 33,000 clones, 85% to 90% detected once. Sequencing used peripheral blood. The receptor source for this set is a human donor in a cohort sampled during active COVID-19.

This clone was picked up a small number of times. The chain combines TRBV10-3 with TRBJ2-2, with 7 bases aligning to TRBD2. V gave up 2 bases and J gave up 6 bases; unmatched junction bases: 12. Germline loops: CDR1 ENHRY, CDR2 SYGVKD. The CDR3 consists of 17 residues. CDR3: CAISETTGGWQAGELFF. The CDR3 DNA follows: TGTGCCATCAGTGAGACCACCGGGGGGTGGCAGGCCGGGGAGCTGTTTTTT.

CDR3 in DNA: TGTGCCAGCAGTTCCTCGGACAACTACAATGAGCAGTTCTTC. Translating it yields CASSSSDNYNEQFF. The chain joins TRBV27 to TRBJ2-1; perhaps TRBD1 as D (5 bases). V was trimmed by 4 bases and J by 3 bases, leaving 10 bases between them. Germline CDR1 is MNHEY and CDR2 is SMNVEV (reference sequence). The CDR3 sequence is 14 residues long.

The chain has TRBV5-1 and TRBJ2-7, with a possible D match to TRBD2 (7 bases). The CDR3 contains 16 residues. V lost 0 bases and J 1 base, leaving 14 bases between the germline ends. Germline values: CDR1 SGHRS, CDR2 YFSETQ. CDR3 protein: CASSLGGGGQSYEQYF. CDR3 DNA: TGCGCCAGCAGCTTGGGGGGCGGGGGACAATCCTACGAGCAGTACTTC.

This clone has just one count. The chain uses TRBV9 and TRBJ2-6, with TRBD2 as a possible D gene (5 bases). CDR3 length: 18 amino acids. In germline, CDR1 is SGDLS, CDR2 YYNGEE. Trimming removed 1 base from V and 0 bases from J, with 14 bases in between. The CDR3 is CASSVSGSLISGANVLTF. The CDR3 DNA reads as TGTGCCAGCAGCGTAAGCGGATCCTTGATCTCTGGGGCCAACGTCCTGACTTTC. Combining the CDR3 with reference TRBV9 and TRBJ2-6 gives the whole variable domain DSGVTQTPKHLITATGQRVTLRCSPRSGDLSVYWYQQSLDQGLQFLIQYYNGEERAKGNILERFSAQQFPDLHSELNLSSLELGDSALYFCASSVSGSLISGANVLTFGAGSRLTVL.

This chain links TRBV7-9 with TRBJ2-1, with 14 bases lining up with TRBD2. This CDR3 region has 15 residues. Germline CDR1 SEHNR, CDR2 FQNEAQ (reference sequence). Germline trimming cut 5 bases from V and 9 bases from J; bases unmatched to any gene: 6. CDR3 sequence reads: CASSARLAGGTEQFF. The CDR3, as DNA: TGTGCCAGCAGCGCGAGACTAGCGGGGGGGACTGAGCAGTTCTTC.

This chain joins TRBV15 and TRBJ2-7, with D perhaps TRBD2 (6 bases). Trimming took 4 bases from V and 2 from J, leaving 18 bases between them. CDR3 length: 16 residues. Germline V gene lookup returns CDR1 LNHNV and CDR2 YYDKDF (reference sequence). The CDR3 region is CATSTLGEAVTYEQYF. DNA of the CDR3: TGTGCCACCAGCACCCTTGGGGAGGCGGTGACCTACGAGCAGTACTTC.

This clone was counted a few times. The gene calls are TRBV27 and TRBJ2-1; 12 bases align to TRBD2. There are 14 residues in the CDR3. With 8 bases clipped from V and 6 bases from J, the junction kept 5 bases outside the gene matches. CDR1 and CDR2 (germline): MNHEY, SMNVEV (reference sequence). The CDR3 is CASGLAGSLNEQFF. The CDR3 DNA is TGTGCCAGCGGACTAGCGGGGAGCCTCAATGAGCAGTTCTTC.

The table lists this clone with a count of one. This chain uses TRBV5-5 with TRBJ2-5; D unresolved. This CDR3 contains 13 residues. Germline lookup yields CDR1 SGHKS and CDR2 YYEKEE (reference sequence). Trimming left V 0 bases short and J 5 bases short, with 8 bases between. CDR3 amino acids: CASSLASLETQYF. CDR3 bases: TGTGCCAGCAGCTTGGCGAGCTTGGAGACCCAGTACTTC.

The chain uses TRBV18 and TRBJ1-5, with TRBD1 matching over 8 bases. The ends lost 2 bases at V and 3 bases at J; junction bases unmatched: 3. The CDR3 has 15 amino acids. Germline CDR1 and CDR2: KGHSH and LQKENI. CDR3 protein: CASSPGRGPNQPQHF. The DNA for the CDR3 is TGTGCCAGCTCACCAGGCAGGGGGCCCAATCAGCCCCAGCATTTT.

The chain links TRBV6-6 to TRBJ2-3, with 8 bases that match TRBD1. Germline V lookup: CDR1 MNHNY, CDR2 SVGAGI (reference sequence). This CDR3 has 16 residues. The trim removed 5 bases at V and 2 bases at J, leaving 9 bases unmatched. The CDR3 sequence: CASSRQGKGATDTQYF. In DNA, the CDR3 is TGTGCCAGCAGTCGACAGGGGAAAGGGGCCACAGATACGCAGTATTTT.

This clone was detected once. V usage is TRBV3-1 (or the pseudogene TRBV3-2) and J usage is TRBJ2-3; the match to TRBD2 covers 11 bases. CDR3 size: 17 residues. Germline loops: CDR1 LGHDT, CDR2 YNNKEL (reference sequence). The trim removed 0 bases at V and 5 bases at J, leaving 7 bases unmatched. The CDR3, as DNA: TGTGCCAGCAGCCAAGATGGGGGGGGACTAGCGGTAGATACGCAGTATTTT. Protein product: CASSQDGGGLAVDTQYF.

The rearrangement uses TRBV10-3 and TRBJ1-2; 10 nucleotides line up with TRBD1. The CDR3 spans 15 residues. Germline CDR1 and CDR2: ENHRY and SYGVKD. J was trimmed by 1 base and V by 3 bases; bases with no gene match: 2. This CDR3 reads CAISDRDRGNYGYTF. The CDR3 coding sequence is TGTGCCATCAGTGACCGGGACAGGGGTAACTATGGCTACACCTTC.

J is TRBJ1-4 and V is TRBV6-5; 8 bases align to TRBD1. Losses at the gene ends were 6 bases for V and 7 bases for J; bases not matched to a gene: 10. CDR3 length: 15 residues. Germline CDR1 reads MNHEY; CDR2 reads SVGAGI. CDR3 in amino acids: CASRQPTGGGEKLFF. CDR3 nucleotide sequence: TGTGCCAGCAGGCAACCAACAGGGGGAGGTGAAAAACTGTTTTTT.

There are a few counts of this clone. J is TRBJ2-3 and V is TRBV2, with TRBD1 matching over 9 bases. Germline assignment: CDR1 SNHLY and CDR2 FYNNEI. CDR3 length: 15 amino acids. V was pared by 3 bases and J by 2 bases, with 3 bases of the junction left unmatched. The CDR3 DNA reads TGTGCCAGCAGTGAGGACAGGGGACCCACAGATACGCAGTATTTT. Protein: CASSEDRGPTDTQYF.